This T cell receptor beta chain was profiled in a study of T cell responses to AZD1222 COVID-19 vaccine. Notes on this clone: Antigen specificity is unknown.

TCRdb keeps only in-frame clones here, not all; method: immunoSEQ multiplex PCR. The sample has more than 150,000 clones; 85% to 95% are singletons. Overall study findings and caveats: Clonal diversity was possibly underestimated, and the donors were mostly white British, with more females. Researchers took repertoire samples only after the peak T cell response had come. Spike regions recognized by vaccine-associated CD4 TCRs spanned the protein, led by 160-218 and 743-854.

The sample consisted of peripheral blood, taken on day 0 of AZD1222 vaccination. The clonotype originates from an adult in good health.

CDR3 nucleotides: TGTGCCTGGAGTGTACGGGGAAGCGGGAGGGTATACGAGCAGTACTTC. This gives the protein CAWSVRGSGRVYEQYF. J is TRBJ2-7 and V is TRBV30; TRBD2 matches 10 bases. This CDR3 contains 16 residues. Germline lookup yields CDR1 GTSNPN and CDR2 SVGIG (reference sequence). Trimming removed 0 bases from V and 4 bases from J; junction bases left unmatched: 9. Variable domain in full (rest from reference TRBV30 and TRBJ2-7): SQTIHQWPATLVQPVGSPLSLECTVEGTSNPNLYWYRQAAGRGLQLLFYSVGIGQISSEVPQNLSASRPQDRQFILSSKKLLLSDSGFYLCAWSVRGSGRVYEQYFGPGTRLTVT.